This T cell receptor beta chain was captured in a study of blood T cell repertoires in COVID-19. Sequencing was performed with immunoSEQ multiplex PCR; in TCRdb, only in-frame clones are kept and a portion is missing. The sample has about 470,000 clones, about nine tenths seen once. Cohort allocation depended upon clinical history that participants reported. The CDR3 loop spans 13 amino acids. Germline V gene lookup returns CDR1 MNHEY and CDR2 SVGAGI. The V and J ends lost 5 bases and 7 bases, in that order; junction bases with no gene match: 2. The source material was PBMCs or T cells enriched from blood (not recorded which). This TCR came from a woman aged 18 to 35 who had recovered from COVID-19. This rearrangement joins TRBV6-5 to TRBJ1-3; 10 bases map to TRBD1. As DNA, the CDR3 is TGTGCCAGCAGTCGACAGGGGGCGAACACCATATATTTT. Translating it yields CASSRQGANTIYF.